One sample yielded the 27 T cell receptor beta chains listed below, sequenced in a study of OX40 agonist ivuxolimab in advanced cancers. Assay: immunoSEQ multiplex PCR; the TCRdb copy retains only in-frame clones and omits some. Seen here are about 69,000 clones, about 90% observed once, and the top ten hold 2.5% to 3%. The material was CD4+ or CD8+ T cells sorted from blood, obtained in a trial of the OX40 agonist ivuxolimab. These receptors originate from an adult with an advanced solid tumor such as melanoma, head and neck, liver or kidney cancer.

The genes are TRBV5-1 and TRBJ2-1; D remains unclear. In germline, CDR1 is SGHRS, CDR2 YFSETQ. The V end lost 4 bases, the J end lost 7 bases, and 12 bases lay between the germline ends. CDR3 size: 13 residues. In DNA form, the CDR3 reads TGCGCCAGCAGCCTAACTACCTCTAATGAGCAGTTCTTC. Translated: CASSLTTSNEQFF.

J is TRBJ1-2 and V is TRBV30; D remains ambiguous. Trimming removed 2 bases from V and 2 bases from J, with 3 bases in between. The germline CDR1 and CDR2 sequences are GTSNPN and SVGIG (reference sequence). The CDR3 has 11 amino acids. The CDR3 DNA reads TGTGCCTGGAGTCAGAACTATGGCTACACCTTC. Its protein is CAWSQNYGYTF.

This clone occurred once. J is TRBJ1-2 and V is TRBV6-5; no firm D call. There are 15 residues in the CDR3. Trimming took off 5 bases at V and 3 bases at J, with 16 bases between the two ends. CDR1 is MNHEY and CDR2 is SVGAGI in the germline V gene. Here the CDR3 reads CASSANLVPDYGYTF. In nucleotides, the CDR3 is TGTGCCAGCAGTGCCAATCTAGTTCCAGACTATGGCTACACCTTC.

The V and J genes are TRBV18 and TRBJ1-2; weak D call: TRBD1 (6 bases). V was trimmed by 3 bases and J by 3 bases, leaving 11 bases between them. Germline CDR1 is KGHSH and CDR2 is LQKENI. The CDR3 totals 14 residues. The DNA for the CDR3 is TGTGCCAGCTCACCCGACACAGGGTACTATGGCTACACCTTC. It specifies CASSPDTGYYGYTF.

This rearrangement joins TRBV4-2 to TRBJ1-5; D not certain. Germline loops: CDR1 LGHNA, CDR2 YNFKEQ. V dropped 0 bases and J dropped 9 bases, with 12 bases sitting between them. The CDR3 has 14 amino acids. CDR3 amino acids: CASSQERTARPQHF. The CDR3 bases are TGTGCCAGCAGCCAAGAACGGACCGCGAGGCCCCAGCATTTT.

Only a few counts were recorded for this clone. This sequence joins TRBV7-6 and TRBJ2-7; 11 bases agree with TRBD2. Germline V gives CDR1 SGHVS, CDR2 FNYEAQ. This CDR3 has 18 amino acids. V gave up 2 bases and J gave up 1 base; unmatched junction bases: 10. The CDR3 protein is CASSLLAGGGGISYEQYF. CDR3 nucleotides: TGTGCCAGCAGCTTACTAGCGGGAGGTGGGGGAATTTCCTACGAGCAGTACTTC.

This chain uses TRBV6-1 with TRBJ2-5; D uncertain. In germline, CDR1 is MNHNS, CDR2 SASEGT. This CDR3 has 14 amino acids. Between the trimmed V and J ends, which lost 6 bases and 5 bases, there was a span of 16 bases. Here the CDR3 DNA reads TGTGCCAGCAGCCTTTTAGGAACTGGGGAGACCCAGTACTTC. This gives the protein CASSLLGTGETQYF.

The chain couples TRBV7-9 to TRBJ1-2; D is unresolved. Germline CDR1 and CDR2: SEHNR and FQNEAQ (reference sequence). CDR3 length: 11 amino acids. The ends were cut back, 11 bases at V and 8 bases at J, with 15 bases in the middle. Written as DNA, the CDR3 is TGTGCCCTAACCAGGAGAGGGGGCTACACCTTC. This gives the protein CALTRRGGYTF.

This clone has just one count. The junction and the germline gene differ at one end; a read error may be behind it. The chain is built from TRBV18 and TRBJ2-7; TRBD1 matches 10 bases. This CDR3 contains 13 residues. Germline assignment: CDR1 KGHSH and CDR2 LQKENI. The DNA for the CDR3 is TGTGCCAGCTCCCCCGGCCGGGACAGGGGATCGGACTTC. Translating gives CASSPGRDRGSDF.

CDR3 protein: CATRQDTMHEKLFF. The CDR3 DNA sequence: TGTGCCACCAGGCAGGACACCATGCATGAAAAACTGTTTTTT. J is TRBJ1-4 and V is TRBV10-3, with a tentative D call TRBD1 (5 bases). V shed 10 bases and J shed 6 bases, with 18 bases lying between them. The germline gives CDR1 ENHRY, CDR2 SYGVKD. CDR3 size: 14 residues.

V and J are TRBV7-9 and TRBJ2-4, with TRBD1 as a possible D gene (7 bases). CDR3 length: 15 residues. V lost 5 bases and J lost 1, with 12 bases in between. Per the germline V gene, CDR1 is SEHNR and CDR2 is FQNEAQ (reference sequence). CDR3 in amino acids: CASSRRGQAKNIQYF. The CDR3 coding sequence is TGTGCCAGCAGCCGGAGGGGGCAGGCCAAAAACATTCAGTACTTC.

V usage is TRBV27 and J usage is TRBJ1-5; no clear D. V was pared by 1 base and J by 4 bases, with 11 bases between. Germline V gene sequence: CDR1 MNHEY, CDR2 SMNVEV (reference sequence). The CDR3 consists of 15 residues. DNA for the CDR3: TGTGCCAGCAGTTTATTCGCACAGCTGAATCAGCCCCAGCATTTT. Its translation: CASSLFAQLNQPQHF.

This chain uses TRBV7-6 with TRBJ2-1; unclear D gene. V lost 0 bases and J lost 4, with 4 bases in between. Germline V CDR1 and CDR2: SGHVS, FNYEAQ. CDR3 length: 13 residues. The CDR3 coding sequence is TGTGCCAGCAGCTTAGCCACTTACAATGAGCAGTTCTTC. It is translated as CASSLATYNEQFF.

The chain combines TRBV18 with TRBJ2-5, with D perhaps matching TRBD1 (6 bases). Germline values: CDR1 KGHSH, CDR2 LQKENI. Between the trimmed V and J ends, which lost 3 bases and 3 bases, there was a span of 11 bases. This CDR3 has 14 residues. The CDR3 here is CASSPGTLEETQYF. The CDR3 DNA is TGTGCCAGCTCACCCGGGACACTGGAAGAGACCCAGTACTTC.

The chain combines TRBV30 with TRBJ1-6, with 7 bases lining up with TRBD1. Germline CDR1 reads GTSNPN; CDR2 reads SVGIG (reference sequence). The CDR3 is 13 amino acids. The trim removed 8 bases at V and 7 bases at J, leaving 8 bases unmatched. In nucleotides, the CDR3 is TGTGCCAGCATAGGGGGCGGCAATTCACCCCTCCACTTT. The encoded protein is CASIGGGNSPLHF.

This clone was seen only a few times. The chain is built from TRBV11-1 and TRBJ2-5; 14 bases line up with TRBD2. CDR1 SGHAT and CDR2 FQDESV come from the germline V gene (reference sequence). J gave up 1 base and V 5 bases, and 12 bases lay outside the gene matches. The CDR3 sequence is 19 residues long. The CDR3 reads CASSPFRLAGGYVQETQYF. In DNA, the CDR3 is TGTGCCAGCAGCCCCTTCCGACTAGCGGGGGGGTACGTCCAAGAGACCCAGTACTTC.

CDR3 sequence reads: CASSESTGELFF. The CDR3 nucleotides read TGCGCCAGCAGTGAGTCGACCGGGGAGCTGTTTTTT. The gene calls are TRBV10-2 and TRBJ2-2; unclear D gene. The V gene's germline CDR1 is WSHSY and CDR2 SAAADI. The germline V and J ends were trimmed by 0 bases and 5 bases, with 1 base remaining between them. The CDR3 has 12 residues.

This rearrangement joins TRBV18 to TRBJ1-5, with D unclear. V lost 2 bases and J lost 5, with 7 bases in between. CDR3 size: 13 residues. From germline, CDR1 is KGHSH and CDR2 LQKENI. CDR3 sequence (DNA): TGTGCCAGCTCACCAGGCGAGGATCAGCCCCAGCATTTT. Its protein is CASSPGEDQPQHF.

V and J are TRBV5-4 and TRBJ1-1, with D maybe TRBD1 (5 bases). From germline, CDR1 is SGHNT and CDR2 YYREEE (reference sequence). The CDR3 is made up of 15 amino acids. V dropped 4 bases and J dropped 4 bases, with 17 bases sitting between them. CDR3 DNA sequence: TGTGCCAGCAGCCGAAGCGGACAAAGGGCCACTGAAGCTTTCTTT. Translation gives CASSRSGQRATEAFF.

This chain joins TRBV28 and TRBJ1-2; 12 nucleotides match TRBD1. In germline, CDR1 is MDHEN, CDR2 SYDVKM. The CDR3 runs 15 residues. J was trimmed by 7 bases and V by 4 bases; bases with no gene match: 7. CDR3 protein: CASSSPGQGASGYTF. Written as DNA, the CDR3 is TGTGCCAGCAGTTCCCCGGGACAGGGGGCGAGTGGCTACACCTTC.

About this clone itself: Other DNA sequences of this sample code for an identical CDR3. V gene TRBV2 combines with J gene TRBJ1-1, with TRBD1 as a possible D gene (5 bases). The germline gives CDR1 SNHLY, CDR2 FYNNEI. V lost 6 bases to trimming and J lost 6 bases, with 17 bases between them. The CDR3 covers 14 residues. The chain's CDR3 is CASRSMARGAEAFF. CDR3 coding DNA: TGTGCCAGCAGATCCATGGCGAGGGGAGCTGAAGCTTTCTTT.

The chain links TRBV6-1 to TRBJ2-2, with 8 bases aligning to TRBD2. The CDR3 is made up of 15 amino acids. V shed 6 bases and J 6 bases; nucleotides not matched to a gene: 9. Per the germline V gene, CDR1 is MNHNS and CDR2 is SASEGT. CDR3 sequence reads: CASRTGTGGSGELFF. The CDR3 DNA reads TGTGCCAGCAGAACCGGGACGGGGGGGTCCGGGGAGCTGTTTTTT.

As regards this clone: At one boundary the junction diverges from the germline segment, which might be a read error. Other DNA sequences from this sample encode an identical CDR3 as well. The CDR3 DNA sequence: TGCGCCAGCAGCTTGCAGAGAGATGAAAAACTGTTCTTT. Encoded protein: CASSLQRDEKLFF. This chain uses TRBV5-1 with TRBJ1-4; no firm D call. This CDR3 spans 13 amino acids. CDR1 and CDR2 from the germline V gene are SGHRS and YFSETQ.

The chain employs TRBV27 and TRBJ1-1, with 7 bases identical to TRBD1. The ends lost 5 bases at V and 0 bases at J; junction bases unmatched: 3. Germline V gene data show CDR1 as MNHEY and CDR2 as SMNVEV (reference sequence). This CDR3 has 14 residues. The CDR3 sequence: CASSLRGLNTEAFF. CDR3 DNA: TGTGCCAGCAGTCTCAGGGGGTTGAACACTGAAGCTTTCTTT.

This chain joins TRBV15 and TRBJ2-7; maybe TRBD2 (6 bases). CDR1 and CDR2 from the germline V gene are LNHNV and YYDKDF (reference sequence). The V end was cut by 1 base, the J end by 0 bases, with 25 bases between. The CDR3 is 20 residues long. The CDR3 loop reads CATSRGKEGYQIISSYEQYF. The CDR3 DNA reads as TGTGCCACCAGCAGAGGAAAGGAGGGTTACCAGATAATTAGCTCCTACGAGCAGTACTTC.

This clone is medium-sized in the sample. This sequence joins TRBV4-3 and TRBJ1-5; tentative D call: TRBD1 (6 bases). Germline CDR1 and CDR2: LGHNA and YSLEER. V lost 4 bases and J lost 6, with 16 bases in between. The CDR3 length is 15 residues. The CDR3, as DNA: TGCGCCAGCAGCCGAACAATAGGGGGAACTCAGCCCCAGCATTTT. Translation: CASSRTIGGTQPQHF.

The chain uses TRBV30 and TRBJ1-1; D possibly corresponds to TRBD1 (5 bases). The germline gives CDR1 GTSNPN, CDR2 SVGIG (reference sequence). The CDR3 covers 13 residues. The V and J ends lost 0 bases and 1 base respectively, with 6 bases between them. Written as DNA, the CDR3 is TGTGCCTGGAGTGTGACAGAGAACACTGAAGCTTTCTTT. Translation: CAWSVTENTEAFF.